These T cell receptor beta chains were read from a single sample in a study of blood T cell repertoires in COVID-19. Clones were read by immunoSEQ multiplex PCR, and TCRdb kept only the in-frame ones, dropping some. The sample holds roughly 100,000 clones, roughly 85% seen once. Sequencing used peripheral blood. These receptors all stem from an elderly woman with acute or convalescent COVID-19. Each CDR3 is given without its conserved first and last residue. D genes are given only for firm matches.

V	D	length	J	CDR3
TRBV7-8	-	13	TRBJ1-1	ASSLDGRGPREAF
TRBV4-2	-	10	TRBJ2-7	ASSQGGQGQY
TRBV28	-	11	TRBJ1-4	ASLGGDNEKLF
TRBV6-5	TRBD1	12	TRBJ1-6	AIGTGTENSPLH
TRBV9	-	11	TRBJ2-1	ASSVAPHNEQF
TRBV5-1	TRBD2	13	TRBJ2-3	ASSRLAGGPDTQY
TRBV11-2	-	10	TRBJ2-5	ASSPTRETQY
TRBV6-6	TRBD2	13	TRBJ2-1	ASRPGRGAVNEQF
TRBV7-6	-	11	TRBJ2-1	ASSPRVRDEQF
TRBV6-5	-	12	TRBJ2-2	ASSYDTNTGELF
TRBV6-1	TRBD2	13	TRBJ2-7	ASSEMGGGHEEQY
TRBV19	-	9	TRBJ1-2	ASSLDYGYT
TRBV28	-	12	TRBJ2-7	ASTQTGVTYEQY
TRBV3-1/TRBV3-2	-	12	TRBJ2-2	ASSQGGSTGELF
TRBV28	TRBD2	14	TRBJ2-7	ASSLPLAGVSYEQY
TRBV5-1	-	14	TRBJ2-1	ASRNDRGSSYNEQF
TRBV2	TRBD2	12	TRBJ2-2	ASIAGGLGGELF
TRBV28	TRBD1	10	TRBJ2-1	ASSSNRGEQF
TRBV6-5	-	13	TRBJ2-7	ASSLQGVPAYEQY
TRBV19	-	14	TRBJ1-1	ASSHWGGTYYTEAF
TRBV10-3	TRBD2	11	TRBJ2-5	ATGLAGEETQY
TRBV10-3	-	12	TRBJ1-2	AIESRQGPTGYT
TRBV24-1	TRBD1	14	TRBJ2-2	ATSDPDRGNTGELF